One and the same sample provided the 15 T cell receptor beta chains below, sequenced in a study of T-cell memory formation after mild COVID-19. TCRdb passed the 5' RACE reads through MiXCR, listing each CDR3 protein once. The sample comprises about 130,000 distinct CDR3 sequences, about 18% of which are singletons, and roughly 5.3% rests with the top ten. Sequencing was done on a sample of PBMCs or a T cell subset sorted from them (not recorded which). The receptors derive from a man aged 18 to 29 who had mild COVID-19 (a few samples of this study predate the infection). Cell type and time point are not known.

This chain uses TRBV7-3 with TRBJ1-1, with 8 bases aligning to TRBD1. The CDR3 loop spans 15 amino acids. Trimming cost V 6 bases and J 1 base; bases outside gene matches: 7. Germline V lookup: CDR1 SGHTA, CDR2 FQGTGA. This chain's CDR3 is CASSYTGGGNTEAFF. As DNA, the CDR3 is TGTGCCAGCAGTTATACAGGGGGAGGGAACACTGAAGCTTTCTTT. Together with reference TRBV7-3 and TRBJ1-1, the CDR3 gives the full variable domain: GAGVSQTPSNKVTEKGKYVELRCDPISGHTALYWYRQSLGQGPEFLIYFQGTGAADDSGLPNDRFFAVRPEGSVSTLKIQRTERGDSAVYLCASSYTGGGNTEAFFGQGTRLTVV.

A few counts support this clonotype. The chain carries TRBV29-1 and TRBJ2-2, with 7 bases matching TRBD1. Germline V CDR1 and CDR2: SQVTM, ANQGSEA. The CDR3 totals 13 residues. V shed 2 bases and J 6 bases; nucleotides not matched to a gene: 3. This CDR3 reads CSVERQGAGELFF. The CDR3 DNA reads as TGCAGCGTTGAAAGGCAGGGGGCCGGGGAGCTGTTTTTT.

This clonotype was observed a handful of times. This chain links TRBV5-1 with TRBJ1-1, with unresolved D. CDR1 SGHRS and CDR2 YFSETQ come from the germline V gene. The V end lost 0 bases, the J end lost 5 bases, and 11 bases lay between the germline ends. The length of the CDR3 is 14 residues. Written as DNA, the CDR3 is TGCGCCAGCAGCTTGGCCCAGGCGGGGACTGAAGCTTTCTTT. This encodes CASSLAQAGTEAFF. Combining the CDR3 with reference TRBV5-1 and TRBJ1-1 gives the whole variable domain KAGVTQTPRYLIKTRGQQVTLSCSPISGHRSVSWYQQTPGQGLQFLFEYFSETQRNKGNFPGRFSGRQFSNSRSEMNVSTLELGDSALYLCASSLAQAGTEAFFGQGTRLTVV.

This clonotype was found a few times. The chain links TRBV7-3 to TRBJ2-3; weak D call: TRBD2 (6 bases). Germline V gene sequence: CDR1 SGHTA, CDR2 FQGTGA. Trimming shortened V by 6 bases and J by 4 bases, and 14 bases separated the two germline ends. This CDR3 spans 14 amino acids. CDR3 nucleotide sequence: TGTGCCAGCAGATCCGGAGGGATGGCAGATACGCAGTATTTT. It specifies CASRSGGMADTQYF. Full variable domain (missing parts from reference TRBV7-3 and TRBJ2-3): GAGVSQTPSNKVTEKGKYVELRCDPISGHTALYWYRQSLGQGPEFLIYFQGTGAADDSGLPNDRFFAVRPEGSVSTLKIQRTERGDSAVYLCASRSGGMADTQYFGPGTRLTVL.

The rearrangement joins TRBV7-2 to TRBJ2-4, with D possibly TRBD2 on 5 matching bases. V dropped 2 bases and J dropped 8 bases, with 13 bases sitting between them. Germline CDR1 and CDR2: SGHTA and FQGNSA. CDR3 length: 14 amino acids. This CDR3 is CASSLRAGRDIQYF. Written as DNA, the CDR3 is TGTGCCAGCAGCTTACGGGCGGGTAGGGACATTCAGTACTTC.

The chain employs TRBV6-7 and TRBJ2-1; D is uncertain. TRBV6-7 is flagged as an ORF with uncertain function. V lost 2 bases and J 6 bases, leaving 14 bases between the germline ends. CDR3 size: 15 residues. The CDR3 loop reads CASSYPRPFSNEQFF. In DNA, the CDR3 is TGTGCCAGCAGTTACCCCCGACCCTTCTCCAATGAGCAGTTCTTC.

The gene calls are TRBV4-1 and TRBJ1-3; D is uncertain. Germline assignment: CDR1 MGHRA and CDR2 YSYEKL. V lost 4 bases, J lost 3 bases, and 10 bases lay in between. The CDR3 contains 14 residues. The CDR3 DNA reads TGCGCCAGCAGCCCCACCGGAATTGGAAACACCATATATTTT. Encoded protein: CASSPTGIGNTIYF.

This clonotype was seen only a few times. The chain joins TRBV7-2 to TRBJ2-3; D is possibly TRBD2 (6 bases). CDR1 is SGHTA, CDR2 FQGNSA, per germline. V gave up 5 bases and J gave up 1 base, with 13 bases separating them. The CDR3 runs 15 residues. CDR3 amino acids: CASSPRPGGTDTQYF. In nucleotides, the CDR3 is TGTGCCAGCAGCCCCCGGCCGGGGGGCACAGATACGCAGTATTTT.

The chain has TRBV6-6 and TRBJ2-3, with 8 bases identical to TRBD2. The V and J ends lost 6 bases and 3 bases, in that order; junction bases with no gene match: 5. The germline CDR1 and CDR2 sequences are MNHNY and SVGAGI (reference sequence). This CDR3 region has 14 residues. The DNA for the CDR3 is TGTGCCAGCAGGCGGGAGGAGGCAACAGATACGCAGTATTTT. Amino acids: CASRREEATDTQYF.

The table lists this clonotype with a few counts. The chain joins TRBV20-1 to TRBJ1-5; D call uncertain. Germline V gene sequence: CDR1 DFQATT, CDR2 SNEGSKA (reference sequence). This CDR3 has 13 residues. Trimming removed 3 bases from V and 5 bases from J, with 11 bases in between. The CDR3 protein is CSASSGLDQPQHF. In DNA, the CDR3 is TGCAGTGCTAGTTCGGGGTTGGATCAGCCCCAGCATTTT.

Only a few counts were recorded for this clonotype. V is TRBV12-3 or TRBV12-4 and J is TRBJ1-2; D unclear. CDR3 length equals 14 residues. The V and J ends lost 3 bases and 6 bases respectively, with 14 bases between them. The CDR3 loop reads CASSFGRSSNGYTF. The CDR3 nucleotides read TGTGCCAGCAGTTTTGGGCGATCAAGCAATGGCTACACCTTC.

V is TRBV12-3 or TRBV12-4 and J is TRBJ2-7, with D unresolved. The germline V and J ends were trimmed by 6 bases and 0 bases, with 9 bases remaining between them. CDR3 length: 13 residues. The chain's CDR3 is CASSLTDSYEQYF. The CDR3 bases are TGTGCCAGCAGCCTTACGGACTCCTACGAGCAGTACTTC.

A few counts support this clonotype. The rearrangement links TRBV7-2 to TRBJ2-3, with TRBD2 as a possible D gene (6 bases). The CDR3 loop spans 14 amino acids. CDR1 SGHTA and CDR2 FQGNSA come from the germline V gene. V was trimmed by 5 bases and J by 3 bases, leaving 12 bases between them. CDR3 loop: CASSQNGGTDTQYF. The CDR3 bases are TGTGCCAGCAGCCAGAACGGGGGTACAGATACGCAGTATTTT.

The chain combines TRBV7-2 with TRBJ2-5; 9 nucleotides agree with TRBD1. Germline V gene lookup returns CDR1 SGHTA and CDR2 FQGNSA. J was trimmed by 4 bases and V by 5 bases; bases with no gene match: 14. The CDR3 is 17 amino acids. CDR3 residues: CASSPTRTGVFRETQYF. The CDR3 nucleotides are TGTGCCAGCAGCCCAACGCGGACAGGGGTCTTCCGAGAGACCCAGTACTTC.

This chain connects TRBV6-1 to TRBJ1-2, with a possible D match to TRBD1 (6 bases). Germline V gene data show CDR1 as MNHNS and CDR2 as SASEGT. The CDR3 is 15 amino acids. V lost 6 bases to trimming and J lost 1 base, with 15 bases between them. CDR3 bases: TGTGCCAGCAGCCCCGGGGGGGCCGGTAACTATGGCTACACCTTC. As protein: CASSPGGAGNYGYTF.